Listed below are T cell receptor beta chains from one sample, sequenced in a study of read filtering for tumor transcriptome and immune sequencing. TCRdb re-called the reads with MiXCR, one entry per CDR3 protein. The table lists about 86,000 distinct CDR3 sequences, roughly 12% of them singletons. Sequencing was carried out using a population of CD138-negative cells sorted from bone marrow. The receptors originated from a donor older than 35 with multiple myeloma. The conserved cysteine and the conserved F or W are not part of the CDR3 here.

j_call: TRBJ2-7
v_call: TRBV3-1
cdr3_aa: ASKGSRSGTYEQY

j_call: TRBJ2-5
v_call: TRBV24-1
cdr3_aa: ATSEASGRGNQETQY

j_call: TRBJ2-1
v_call: TRBV7-2
cdr3_aa: ASSYTSGLHNEQF

j_call: TRBJ2-3
v_call: TRBV25-1
cdr3_aa: ASREGAGTDTQY

j_call: TRBJ2-1
v_call: TRBV30
cdr3_aa: AWSGGTYNEQF

j_call: TRBJ1-6
v_call: TRBV5-1
cdr3_aa: ASSVSTGAGNSPLH

j_call: TRBJ2-1
v_call: TRBV30
cdr3_aa: AWTPGALTGTNEQF

j_call: TRBJ2-7
v_call: TRBV28
cdr3_aa: ASTPGGSYEQY

j_call: TRBJ2-2
v_call: TRBV2
cdr3_aa: ASRATSGSDTGELF

j_call: TRBJ2-5
v_call: TRBV5-4
cdr3_aa: ASSSGTAGETQY

j_call: TRBJ2-7
v_call: TRBV11-2
cdr3_aa: ASSPGFSSYEQY

j_call: TRBJ1-5
v_call: TRBV7-9
cdr3_aa: ASSLGGNSNQPQH

j_call: TRBJ1-1
v_call: TRBV29-1
cdr3_aa: SSGGVNTEAF

j_call: TRBJ2-7
v_call: TRBV5-1
cdr3_aa: ASSGTSGSIRDYEQY

j_call: TRBJ1-1
v_call: TRBV4-1
cdr3_aa: ASKPGLLNTEAF

j_call: TRBJ2-1
v_call: TRBV11-3
cdr3_aa: ASSVGTSGPVEQF

j_call: TRBJ1-5
v_call: TRBV29-1
cdr3_aa: SATTGSGQPQH

j_call: TRBJ2-4
v_call: TRBV28
cdr3_aa: ASSPVGGVIQY

j_call: TRBJ2-3
v_call: TRBV7-2
cdr3_aa: ASSFRRGKDTQY

j_call: TRBJ1-1
v_call: TRBV12-3/TRBV12-4
cdr3_aa: ASSLRVGSMNTEAF

j_call: TRBJ2-1
v_call: TRBV11-3
cdr3_aa: ASSSDSGLYNEQF